These T cell receptor beta chains were read from a single sample in a study of blood T cell repertoires in COVID-19. Sequenced by immunoSEQ multiplex PCR; TCRdb stores in-frame clones only, minus some. The data show around 170,000 clones, 80% seen once. Sequenced: peripheral blood. These receptors originate from a man aged 70-80 years with active or convalescent COVID-19. The CDR3 runs from the conserved cysteine through the conserved F or W. D genes are given only for firm matches. Only part of the rows carry a size: once, few, many, or a class if the clone is expanded.

J gene,V gene,clone size,D gene,CDR3 protein,CDR3 DNA
TRBJ2-3,TRBV19,.,TRBD1,CASSVRDRRSDTQYF,TGTGCCAGTAGTGTAAGGGACAGAAGATCAGATACGCAGTATTTT
TRBJ2-7,TRBV15,.,.,CATSFKAGFEQYF,TGTGCCACCAGCTTTAAGGCGGGGTTTGAGCAGTACTTC
TRBJ1-5,TRBV19,.,TRBD1,CASSKGQGAGNQPQHF,TGTGCCAGTAGTAAGGGACAGGGGGCCGGCAATCAGCCCCAGCATTTT
TRBJ1-4,TRBV25-1,.,TRBD1,CASSLTGTGSEKLFF,TGTGCCAGCAGTCTCACCGGGACAGGGAGTGAAAAACTGTTTTTT
TRBJ2-2,TRBV19,.,.,CASRFLGELFF,TGTGCCAGTAGATTTCTAGGGGAGCTGTTTTTT
TRBJ2-5,TRBV5-1,.,.,CASSLQGNEETQYF,TGCGCCAGCAGCTTACAGGGAAATGAGGAGACCCAGTACTTC
TRBJ1-2,TRBV12-3/TRBV12-4,.,.,CASSSTLYGYTF,TGTGCCAGCAGTTCTACGCTCTATGGCTACACCTTC
TRBJ1-1,TRBV9,.,TRBD1,CASSRDLTGGTEAFF,TGTGCCAGCTCCCGGGATCTTACAGGGGGCACTGAAGCTTTCTTT
TRBJ1-2,TRBV28,.,.,CASSPGGGPLDYGYTF,TGTGCCAGCAGTCCCGGGGGGGGACCCCTTGACTATGGCTACACCTTC
TRBJ1-2,TRBV12-5,few,.,CASGLGGESGYTF,TGTGCTAGTGGTTTGGGGGGCGAGAGCGGCTACACCTTC
TRBJ2-7,TRBV5-1,.,TRBD1,CASSLGTAAYEQYF,TGCGCCAGCAGCTTAGGGACAGCAGCCTACGAGCAGTACTTC
TRBJ2-7,TRBV5-1,once,TRBD2,CASSLLERGTYEQYF,TGCGCCAGCAGCCTTCTGGAGCGGGGGACCTACGAGCAGTACTTC
TRBJ2-2,TRBV6-5,.,.,CASRRGQFNTGELFF,TGTGCCAGCAGACGCGGACAGTTCAACACCGGGGAGCTGTTTTTT
TRBJ2-3,TRBV5-1,.,.,CASSLQGGTDTQYF,TGCGCCAGCAGCTTACAGGGAGGCACAGATACGCAGTATTTT
TRBJ2-3,TRBV12-5,.,.,CASGSEGDTQYF,TGTGCTAGTGGTTCAGAGGGAGATACGCAGTATTTT
TRBJ1-1,TRBV12-3/TRBV12-4,many,.,CASRLNTEAFF,TGTGCCAGCAGGCTAAACACTGAAGCTTTCTTT
TRBJ1-5,TRBV6-5,.,.,CASSPLFSNQPQHF,TGTGCCAGCAGCCCACTCTTTAGCAATCAGCCCCAGCATTTT
TRBJ1-4,TRBV12-3/TRBV12-4,.,.,CASSLPDEEKLFF,TGTGCCAGCAGTTTACCAGATGAAGAAAAACTGTTTTTT
TRBJ2-2,TRBV10-3,.,.,CAAYRKNTGELFF,TGTGCCGCATACAGGAAAAACACCGGGGAGCTGTTTTTT
TRBJ1-2,TRBV5-4,.,.,CASSLWWGQNYGYTF,TGTGCCAGCAGCTTGTGGTGGGGGCAGAACTATGGCTACACCTTC
TRBJ1-2,TRBV29-1,.,.,CSVVGTPNYGYTF,TGCAGCGTTGTCGGGACTCCTAACTATGGCTACACCTTC
TRBJ2-1,TRBV27,few,.,CASSLSGVRNEQFF,TGTGCCAGCAGTTTATCAGGAGTGAGGAATGAGCAGTTCTTC
TRBJ1-1,TRBV5-1,.,.,CASSSQYGAAEAFF,TGCGCCAGCAGTTCCCAGTACGGAGCGGCTGAAGCTTTCTTT
TRBJ1-4,TRBV27,.,.,CASSSGSIGEKLFF,TGTGCCAGCAGTAGCGGATCAATTGGAGAAAAACTGTTTTTT
TRBJ1-1,TRBV3-1/TRBV3-2,once,.,CASSFTANTEAFF,TGTGCCAGCAGCTTCACAGCGAACACTGAAGCTTTCTTT
TRBJ1-1,TRBV10-3,.,.,CAISGGSAMNTEAFF,TGTGCCATCAGTGGAGGGTCTGCCATGAACACTGAAGCTTTCTTT
TRBJ2-2,TRBV5-1,.,TRBD2,CASSLQAVAGEGELFF,TGCGCCAGCAGCTTGCAGGCAGTAGCGGGAGAGGGGGAGCTGTTTTTT
TRBJ2-7,TRBV30,.,.,CAWRIGGSSYEQYF,TGTGCCTGGAGGATCGGGGGAAGCTCCTACGAGCAGTACTTC